The entry below describes one T cell receptor beta chain. Its cognate antigen is unknown. TCR beta cDNA libraries included unique molecular identifiers. TCRdb itself ran the PCR reads through MiXCR, one entry per CDR3 protein. The table includes roughly 670,000 distinct CDR3 sequences, 59% detected once. This specimen belongs to a study of post-analysis software for immune sequencing data. Study summary: There were relapsing-remitting, secondary progressive and progressive-relapsing multiple sclerosis among the disease courses included. Regarding the study as a whole: Strong co-clustering by F measure was seen for same-batch samples. Higher frequency in patients than in controls was seen for about five TRBV segments, with TRBV5-6, TRBV5-1 and TRBV20-1 among them.

The germline V gene encodes CDR1 SGHRS and CDR2 YFSETQ. The V and J ends lost 1 base and 3 bases respectively, with 5 bases between them. The CDR3 consists of 13 residues. The sequence came from a girl aged 2 to 10 with multiple sclerosis. The chain couples TRBV5-1 to TRBJ1-5; D unclear. The sequenced sample consisted of blood. The CDR3 sequence: CASSLFPNQPQHF. The CDR3 DNA is TGCGCCAGCAGCTTGTTCCCCAATCAGCCCCAGCATTTT. The whole variable domain, filled in from reference TRBV5-1 and TRBJ1-5, reads KAGVTQTPRYLIKTRGQQVTLSCSPISGHRSVSWYQQTPGQGLQFLFEYFSETQRNKGNFPGRFSGRQFSNSRSEMNVSTLELGDSALYLCASSLFPNQPQHFGDGTRLSIL.